Shown below are 25 T cell receptor beta chains from a single sample sequenced in a study of regulatory dendritic cells for organ transplantation. Generated by immunoSEQ multiplex PCR, the TCRdb table keeps only in-frame clones and is missing some. The sample contains around 11,000 clones, 65% to 85% of which appear only once. Sorted T cells were CFSE-labeled and cultured approximately five days with allogeneic regulatory or mature dendritic cells at 1:10. What these receptors recognize is not known. The sequenced sample consisted of memory CD4+ T cells from blood cultured with dendritic cells. Subset of the sample: CD45RO+ memory T cells. Receptors originate from a human donor in good health.

This clone was detected a few times. The rearrangement joins TRBV25-1 to TRBJ2-1; 10 bases line up with TRBD2. CDR1 and CDR2 (germline): MGHDK, SYGVNS. The length of the CDR3 is 14 residues. V shed 6 bases and J 3 bases; nucleotides not matched to a gene: 2. The CDR3: CASRLAGSYNEQFF. CDR3 bases: TGTGCCAGCAGACTAGCGGGGAGCTACAATGAGCAGTTCTTC.

J is TRBJ1-2 and V is TRBV2, with 9 bases lining up with TRBD1. Trimming removed 7 bases from V and 10 bases from J; junction bases left unmatched: 7. Germline CDR1 is SNHLY and CDR2 is FYNNEI. The CDR3 covers 12 residues. CDR3 DNA sequence: TGTGCCAGCAAGGGACAGGGTAGCGTCTACACCTTC. It is translated as CASKGQGSVYTF.

The count of this clone is one. The CDR3 DNA follows: TGCGCCGGTTTATTTGGACAGGGAGGAGACGAGCAGTACTTC. It translates to CAGLFGQGGDEQYF. The genes are TRBV4-1 and TRBJ2-7, with 8 bases fitting TRBD1. Per the germline V gene, CDR1 is MGHRA and CDR2 is YSYEKL. Trimming took 11 bases from V and 5 from J; bases not matched to a gene: 14. The CDR3 contains 14 residues.

This clone appeared a single time. One end of the junction does not line up with germline, which may come from a read error. This chain joins TRBV5-4 and TRBJ1-6, with D hard to call. The CDR3 totals 13 residues. Germline V gives CDR1 SGHNT, CDR2 YYREEE (reference sequence). Here the CDR3 DNA reads TGTGCCAGCAGGTTGGACTCAGACTCACCCCTCCACTTT. This sequence encodes CASRLDSDSPLHF.

V is TRBV25-1 and J is TRBJ2-3, with 10 positions matching TRBD2. The V gene end was trimmed by 6 bases and the J gene end by 0 bases; junction bases not matched to a gene: 9. In germline, CDR1 is MGHDK, CDR2 SYGVNS. CDR3 length equals 17 residues. Written as DNA, the CDR3 is TGTGCCAGCAGCCGGCGCGGGACTAGCGAAAGCACAGATACGCAGTATTTT. Translation: CASSRRGTSESTDTQYF.

The V and J genes are TRBV27 and TRBJ2-3; the D gene is possibly TRBD1 (5 bases). This CDR3 is 16 amino acids long. Germline V gene lookup returns CDR1 MNHEY and CDR2 SMNVEV (reference sequence). Trimming left V 7 bases short and J 2 bases short, with 19 bases between. The CDR3 coding sequence is TGTGCCAGCAAGCTCGCCTACAGGCGTTTCACAGATACGCAGTATTTT. Protein product: CASKLAYRRFTDTQYF.

The CDR3 here is CASSLYRGYGYTF. DNA for the CDR3: TGTGCCAGCAGTTTATACAGGGGCTATGGCTACACCTTC. The chain recombines TRBV27 with TRBJ1-2, with 7 bases that match TRBD1. With 1 base clipped from V and 4 bases from J, the junction kept 0 bases outside the gene matches. Germline CDR1 MNHEY, CDR2 SMNVEV (reference sequence). The CDR3 is made up of 13 amino acids.

In this sample, this clone turned up once. The chain's CDR3 is CASRRDTSRLYEQYF. Here the CDR3 DNA reads TGTGCCAGCAGGCGGGACACCTCGAGGCTTTACGAGCAGTACTTC. The rearrangement uses TRBV2 and TRBJ2-5; D tentatively fits TRBD1 or TRBD2 (6 bases each). With the DNA end fitting TRBJ2-7 better, the J assignment may be wrong. CDR1 and CDR2 from the germline V gene are SNHLY and FYNNEI. This CDR3 contains 15 residues.

CDR3 in amino acids: CASSSPYAGDQPQHF. In DNA form, the CDR3 reads TGTGCCAGCAGTTCCCCTTATGCAGGGGACCAGCCCCAGCATTTT. This chain connects TRBV28 to TRBJ1-5, with D tentatively TRBD1 (6 bases). Germline loops: CDR1 MDHEN, CDR2 SYDVKM. There are 15 residues in the CDR3. The V gene lost 4 bases and the J gene lost 7 bases, with 17 bases spanning the gap.

The rearrangement joins TRBV28 to TRBJ1-5; 8 bases match TRBD1. The J segment lost 6 bases and the V segment lost 6 bases, leaving 10 bases of the junction unmatched. This CDR3 comprises 15 residues. Germline lookup yields CDR1 MDHEN and CDR2 SYDVKM. CDR3 region: CASRPDREFGQPQHF. Written as DNA, the CDR3 is TGTGCCAGCAGACCGGACAGGGAATTTGGTCAGCCCCAGCATTTT.

This chain connects TRBV7-9 to TRBJ1-3; D unclear. V dropped 1 base and J dropped 0 bases, with 4 bases sitting between them. The CDR3 consists of 14 residues. Germline CDR1 reads SEHNR; CDR2 reads FQNEAQ (reference sequence). CDR3 protein: CASSLGHSGNTIYF. In DNA, the CDR3 is TGTGCCAGCAGCTTAGGACACTCTGGAAACACCATATATTTT.

This clone was found once. The chain is built from TRBV7-3 and TRBJ2-2; no clear D gene. Germline V gene lookup returns CDR1 SGHTA and CDR2 FQGTGA. V was trimmed by 1 base and J by 4 bases, leaving 4 bases between them. The CDR3 contains 13 residues. CDR3 loop: CASSLRRTGELFF. The CDR3, as DNA: TGTGCCAGCAGCTTAAGACGCACCGGGGAGCTGTTTTTT.

The chain links TRBV7-8 to TRBJ2-3; possible D gene TRBD2, 6 bases. This CDR3 contains 12 residues. The V end was cut by 5 bases, the J end by 4 bases, with 7 bases between. Germline V lookup: CDR1 SGHVS, CDR2 FQNEAQ. In DNA form, the CDR3 reads TGTGCCAGCAGCAGACTAGCAGATACGCAGTATTTT. It yields the protein CASSRLADTQYF. Combining the CDR3 with reference TRBV7-8 and TRBJ2-3 gives the whole variable domain GAGVSQSPRYKVAKRGQDVALRCDPISGHVSLFWYQQALGQGPEFLTYFQNEAQLDKSGLPSDRFFAERPEGSVSTLKIQRTQQEDSAVYLCASSRLADTQYFGPGTRLTVL.

The chain couples TRBV27 to TRBJ2-1, with a weak D call TRBD1 (6 bases). Germline V lookup: CDR1 MNHEY, CDR2 SMNVEV (reference sequence). There are 16 residues in the CDR3. Trimming left V 6 bases short and J 1 base short, with 16 bases between. CDR3 DNA sequence: TGTGCCAGCAGCTTGAGGGGGAGAGTATCCTACAATGAGCAGTTCTTC. Encoded protein: CASSLRGRVSYNEQFF.

This chain joins TRBV2 and TRBJ1-1; D remains unclear. Germline CDR1 SNHLY, CDR2 FYNNEI. The CDR3 is 15 residues long. Trimming stripped 7 bases from V and 6 bases from J, with 21 bases between. The CDR3 sequence is CASKSPGRAMAEAFF. CDR3 nucleotide sequence: TGTGCCAGCAAAAGCCCGGGGAGGGCGATGGCTGAAGCTTTCTTT. Together with reference TRBV2 and TRBJ1-1, the CDR3 gives the full variable domain: EPEVTQTPSHQVTQMGQEVILRCVPISNHLYFYWYRQILGQKVEFLVSFYNNEISEKSEIFDDQFSVERPDGSNFTLKIRSTKLEDSAMYFCASKSPGRAMAEAFFGQGTRLTVV.

The chain is built from TRBV7-6 and TRBJ2-2; D is unresolved. Trimming removed 0 bases at V and 2 bases at J, with 7 bases between. Germline CDR1 and CDR2: SGHVS and FNYEAQ. The CDR3 loop spans 15 amino acids. This CDR3 is CASSLASSNTGELFF. The DNA for the CDR3 is TGTGCCAGCAGCTTAGCTTCAAGTAACACCGGGGAGCTGTTTTTT.

A single count supports this clone. The chain recombines TRBV19 with TRBJ2-3; D might be TRBD1 (6 bases). Trimming took 4 bases from V and 0 from J, leaving 11 bases between them. CDR3 size: 15 residues. The V gene's germline CDR1 is LNHDA and CDR2 SQIVND (reference sequence). CDR3 DNA sequence: TGTGCCAGTAGTAACTACAGGGTAAGCACAGATACGCAGTATTTT. It yields the protein CASSNYRVSTDTQYF.

This clone was recorded once. The chain has TRBV6-1 and TRBJ1-2; D perhaps matches TRBD1 (5 bases). V lost 8 bases to trimming and J lost 1 base, with 17 bases between them. The CDR3 spans 15 residues. The germline V gene has CDR1 MNHNS and CDR2 SASEGT. The CDR3 DNA follows: TGTGCCAGCCGCCGGATCCAGGGAATTAACTATGGCTACACCTTC. Protein sequence: CASRRIQGINYGYTF.

This rearrangement joins TRBV9 to TRBJ2-5; 10 bases line up with TRBD2. V lost 4 bases, J lost 5 bases, and 5 bases stayed unmatched. The CDR3 loop spans 14 amino acids. The germline V gene has CDR1 SGDLS and CDR2 YYNGEE. CDR3 protein: CASSTNSGRETQYF. DNA for the CDR3: TGTGCCAGCAGCACAAATAGCGGGAGGGAGACCCAGTACTTC.

The V call is TRBV7-2, the J call TRBJ2-2; unclear D gene. V lost 6 bases and J 2 bases, leaving 10 bases between the germline ends. The CDR3 is 14 residues long. The germline CDR1 and CDR2 sequences are SGHTA and FQGNSA. The CDR3 region has the DNA TGTGCCAGCAGGCCTCTCGGCAACACCGGGGAGCTGTTTTTT. Translation gives CASRPLGNTGELFF.

This clone occurred once. Germline and junction disagree at one end, which may indicate a read error. V usage is TRBV7-9 and J usage is TRBJ2-5, with TRBD2 matching 7 bases. The J call may be in error: the DNA end matches TRBJ2-7 better. The CDR3 contains 14 residues. The V gene's germline CDR1 is SEHNR and CDR2 FQNEAQ (reference sequence). DNA of the CDR3: TGTGCCAGCAGCATAGCGGGTGTAAACTACGAGCAGTACTTC. This codes for CASSIAGVNYEQYF.

This clone was observed a few times. V and J are TRBV19 and TRBJ1-2; D possibly corresponds to TRBD1 (5 bases). The CDR3 spans 11 residues. In germline, CDR1 is LNHDA, CDR2 SQIVND (reference sequence). The V end was cut by 6 bases, the J end by 6 bases, with 8 bases between. For the CDR3, the DNA is TGTGCCAGTAGGCGCAGGGATGGCTACACCTTC. Encoded protein: CASRRRDGYTF.

The rearrangement links TRBV6-6 to TRBJ1-1, with D tentatively TRBD1 (6 bases). V gave up 8 bases and J gave up 3 bases, with 16 bases separating them. CDR1 MNHNY and CDR2 SVGAGI come from the germline V gene (reference sequence). The CDR3 runs 14 residues. This chain's CDR3 is CASFRGGAYTEAFF. The DNA for the CDR3 is TGTGCCAGCTTCCGTGGGGGGGCCTACACTGAAGCTTTCTTT.

V and J are TRBV5-1 and TRBJ2-1, with 7 bases lining up with TRBD2. The CDR3 loop spans 14 amino acids. With V trimmed by 6 bases and J by 7 bases, 10 bases remained unmatched. Per the germline V gene, CDR1 is SGHRS and CDR2 is YFSETQ. The CDR3 protein is CASTARENANEQFF. The CDR3 nucleotides read TGCGCCAGCACGGCGCGGGAGAATGCGAATGAGCAGTTCTTC.

This rearrangement joins TRBV6-5 to TRBJ1-2, with TRBD1 identical over 8 bases. The CDR3 covers 14 residues. The ends lost 2 bases at V and 6 bases at J; junction bases unmatched: 5. Per germline, CDR1 MNHEY and CDR2 SVGAGI. CDR3 amino acids: CASSYGGQGNGYTF. The CDR3 DNA reads TGTGCCAGCAGTTACGGAGGACAGGGTAATGGCTACACCTTC.